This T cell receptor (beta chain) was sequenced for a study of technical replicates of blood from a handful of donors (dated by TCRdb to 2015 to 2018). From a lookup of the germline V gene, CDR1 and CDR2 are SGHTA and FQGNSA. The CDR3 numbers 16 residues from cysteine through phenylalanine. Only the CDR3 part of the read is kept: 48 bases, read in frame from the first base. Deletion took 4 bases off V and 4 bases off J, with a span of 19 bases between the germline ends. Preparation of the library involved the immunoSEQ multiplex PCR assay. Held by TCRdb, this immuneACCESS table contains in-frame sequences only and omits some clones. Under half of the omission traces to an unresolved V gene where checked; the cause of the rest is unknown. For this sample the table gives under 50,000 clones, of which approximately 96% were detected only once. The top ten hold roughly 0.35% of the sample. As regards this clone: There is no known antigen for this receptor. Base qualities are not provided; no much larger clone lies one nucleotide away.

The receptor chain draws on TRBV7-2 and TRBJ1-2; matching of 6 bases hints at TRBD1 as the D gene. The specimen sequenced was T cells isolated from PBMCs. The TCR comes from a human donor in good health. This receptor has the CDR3 CASSSTSVGGAYGYTF. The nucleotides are TGTGCCAGCAGCTCGACTTCAGTAGGGGGGGCCTATGGCTACACCTTC.